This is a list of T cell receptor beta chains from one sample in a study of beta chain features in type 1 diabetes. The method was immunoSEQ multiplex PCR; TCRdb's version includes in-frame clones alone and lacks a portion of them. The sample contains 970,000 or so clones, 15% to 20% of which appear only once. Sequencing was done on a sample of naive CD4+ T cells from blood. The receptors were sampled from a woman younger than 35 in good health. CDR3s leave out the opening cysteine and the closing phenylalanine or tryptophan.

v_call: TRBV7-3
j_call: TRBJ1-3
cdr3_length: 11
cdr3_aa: ASSSEVGNTIY

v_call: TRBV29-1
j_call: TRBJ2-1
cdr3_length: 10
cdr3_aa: SGVARYNEQF

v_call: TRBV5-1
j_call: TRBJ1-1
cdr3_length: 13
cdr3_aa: ASSLLGVENTEAF

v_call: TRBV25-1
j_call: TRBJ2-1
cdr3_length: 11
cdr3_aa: ASKLAGGGEQF

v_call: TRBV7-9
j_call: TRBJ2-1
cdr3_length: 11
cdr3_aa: ASSLEGSSEQF

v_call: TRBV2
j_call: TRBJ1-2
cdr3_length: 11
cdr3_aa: ASSETGDTDYT

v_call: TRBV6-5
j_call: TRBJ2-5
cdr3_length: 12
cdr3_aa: ASIFTEGGWPQY

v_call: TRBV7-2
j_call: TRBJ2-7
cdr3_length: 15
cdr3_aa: ASSLAPGLAGVYEQY

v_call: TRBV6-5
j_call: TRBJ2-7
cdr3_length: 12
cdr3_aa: ASTTGASSYEQY

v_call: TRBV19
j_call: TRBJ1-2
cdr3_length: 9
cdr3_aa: ASTTGYGYT

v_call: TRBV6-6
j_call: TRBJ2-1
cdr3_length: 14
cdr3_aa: ASSYSGRGEGNEQF

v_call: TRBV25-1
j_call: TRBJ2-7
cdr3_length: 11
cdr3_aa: ASSDWTVYEQY

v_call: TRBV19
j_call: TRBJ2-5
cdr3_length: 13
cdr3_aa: ASSIRDRQQETQY

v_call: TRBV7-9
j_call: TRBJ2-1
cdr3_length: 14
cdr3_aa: ASSLGGSASYNEQF

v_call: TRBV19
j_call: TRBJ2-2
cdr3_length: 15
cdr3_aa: ASSTRRGGPGTGELF

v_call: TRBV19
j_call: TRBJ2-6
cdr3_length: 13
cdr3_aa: ASRDRAGGANVLT

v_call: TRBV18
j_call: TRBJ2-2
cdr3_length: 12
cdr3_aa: ASSPPYGFGELF

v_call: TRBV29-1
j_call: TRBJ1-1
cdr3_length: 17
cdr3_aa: SVQAVGNFQQGMNTEAF

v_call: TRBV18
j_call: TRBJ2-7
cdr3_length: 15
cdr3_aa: ASSPPLGQGQSYEQY

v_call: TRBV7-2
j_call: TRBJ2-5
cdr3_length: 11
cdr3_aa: ASSWRTVETQY

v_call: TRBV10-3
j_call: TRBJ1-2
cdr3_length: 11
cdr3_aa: AISESATGGNT

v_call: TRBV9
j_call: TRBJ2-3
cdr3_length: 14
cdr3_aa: ASSARASGGTDTQY

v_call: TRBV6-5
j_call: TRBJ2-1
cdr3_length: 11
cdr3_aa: ASRPRAFTEQF

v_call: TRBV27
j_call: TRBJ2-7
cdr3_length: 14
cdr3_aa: ASSAGPAYTSYEQY

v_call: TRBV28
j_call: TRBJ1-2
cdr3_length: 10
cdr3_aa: ASSRAGGGYT

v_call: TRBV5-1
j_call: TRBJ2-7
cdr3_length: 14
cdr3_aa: ASSLGLATLSYEQY

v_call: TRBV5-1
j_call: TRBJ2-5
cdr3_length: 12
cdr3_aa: ASSRGGERKTQY

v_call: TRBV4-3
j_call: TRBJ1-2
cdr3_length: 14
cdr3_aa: ASSQDNRGAIYGYT

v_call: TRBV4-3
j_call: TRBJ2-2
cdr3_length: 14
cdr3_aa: ASSQFREGYTGELF

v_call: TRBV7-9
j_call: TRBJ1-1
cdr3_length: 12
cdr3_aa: ASSRGQPNTEAF

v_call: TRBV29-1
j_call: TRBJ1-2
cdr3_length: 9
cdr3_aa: SARDREGYT

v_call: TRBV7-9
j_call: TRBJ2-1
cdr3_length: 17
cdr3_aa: ASSFGVAGFEGSYNEQF

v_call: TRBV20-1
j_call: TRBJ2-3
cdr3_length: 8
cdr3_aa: SATLNTQY

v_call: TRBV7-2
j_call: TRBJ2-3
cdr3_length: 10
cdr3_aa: ASRSGTNTQY

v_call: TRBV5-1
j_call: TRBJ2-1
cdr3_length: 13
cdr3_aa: ASSQGLADHNEQF

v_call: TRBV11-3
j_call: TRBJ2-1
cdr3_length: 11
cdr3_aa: ASSPYRDNEQF

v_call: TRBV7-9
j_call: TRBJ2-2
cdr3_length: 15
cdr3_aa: ASSPTPGTGFTGELF

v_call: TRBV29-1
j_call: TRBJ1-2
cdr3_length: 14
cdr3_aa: SVVFARTGPNYGYT

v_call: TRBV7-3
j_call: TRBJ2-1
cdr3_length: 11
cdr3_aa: ASSRNSYNEQF

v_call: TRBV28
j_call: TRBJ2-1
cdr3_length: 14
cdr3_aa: ASSPRGSSSYNEQF

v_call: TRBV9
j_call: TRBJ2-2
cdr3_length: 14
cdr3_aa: ASSVGGTRNTGELF

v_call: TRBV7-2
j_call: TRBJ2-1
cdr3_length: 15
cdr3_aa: ASSPGLAPSSYNEQF

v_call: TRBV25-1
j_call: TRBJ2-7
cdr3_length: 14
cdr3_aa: ASIGSGTGASGEQY

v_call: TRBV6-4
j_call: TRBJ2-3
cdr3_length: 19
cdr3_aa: ASSDCLALAGAGLSTDTQY

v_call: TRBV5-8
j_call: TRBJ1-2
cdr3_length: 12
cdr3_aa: ASSLLSSNYGYT

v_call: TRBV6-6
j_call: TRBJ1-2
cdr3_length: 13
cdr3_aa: ASSYDWVGSYGYT

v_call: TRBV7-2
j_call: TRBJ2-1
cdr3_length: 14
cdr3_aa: ASSPTVASSRNEQF

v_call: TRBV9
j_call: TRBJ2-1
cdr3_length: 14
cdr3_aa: ASSPSTVDRYNEQF

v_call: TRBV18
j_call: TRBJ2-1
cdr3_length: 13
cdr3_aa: ASSPPGSPNNEQF

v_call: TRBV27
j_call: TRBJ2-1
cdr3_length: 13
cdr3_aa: ASSLGGSSYNEQF

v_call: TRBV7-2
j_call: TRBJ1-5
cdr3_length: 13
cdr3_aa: ASSLRAGPNQPQH